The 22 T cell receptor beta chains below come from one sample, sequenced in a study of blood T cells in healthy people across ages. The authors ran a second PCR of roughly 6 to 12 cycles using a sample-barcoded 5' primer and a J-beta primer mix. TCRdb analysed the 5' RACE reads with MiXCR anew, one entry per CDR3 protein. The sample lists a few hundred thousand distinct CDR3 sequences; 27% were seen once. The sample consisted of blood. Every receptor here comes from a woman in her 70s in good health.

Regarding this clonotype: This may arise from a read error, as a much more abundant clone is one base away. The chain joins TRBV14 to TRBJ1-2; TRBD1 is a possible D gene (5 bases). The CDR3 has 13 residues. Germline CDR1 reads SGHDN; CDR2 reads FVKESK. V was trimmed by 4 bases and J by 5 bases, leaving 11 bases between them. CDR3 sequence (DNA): TGTGCCAGCAGCCGGGGCCCTCGGTATGGCTACACCTTC. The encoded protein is CASSRGPRYGYTF.

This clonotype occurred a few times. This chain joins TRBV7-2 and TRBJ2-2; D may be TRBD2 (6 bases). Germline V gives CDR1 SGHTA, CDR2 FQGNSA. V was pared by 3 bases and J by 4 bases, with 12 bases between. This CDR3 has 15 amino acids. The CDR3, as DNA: TGTGCCAGCAGCTTCGGGCTCGGGGGCACCGGGGAGCTGTTTTTT. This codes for CASSFGLGGTGELFF.

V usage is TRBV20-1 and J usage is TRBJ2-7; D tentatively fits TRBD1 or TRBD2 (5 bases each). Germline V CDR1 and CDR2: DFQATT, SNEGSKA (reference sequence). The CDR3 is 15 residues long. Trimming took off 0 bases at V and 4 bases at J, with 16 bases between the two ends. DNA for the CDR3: TGCAGTGCTAGAGATGTTCAGGGTGGGGAGTACGAGCAGTACTTC. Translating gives CSARDVQGGEYEQYF.

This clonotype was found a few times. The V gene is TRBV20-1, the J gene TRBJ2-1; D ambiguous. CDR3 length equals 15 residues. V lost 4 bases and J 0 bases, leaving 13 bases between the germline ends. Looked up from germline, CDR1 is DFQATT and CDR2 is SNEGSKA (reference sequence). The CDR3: CSANSGFSSYNEQFF. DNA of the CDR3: TGCAGTGCTAACTCAGGCTTTAGCTCCTACAATGAGCAGTTCTTC.

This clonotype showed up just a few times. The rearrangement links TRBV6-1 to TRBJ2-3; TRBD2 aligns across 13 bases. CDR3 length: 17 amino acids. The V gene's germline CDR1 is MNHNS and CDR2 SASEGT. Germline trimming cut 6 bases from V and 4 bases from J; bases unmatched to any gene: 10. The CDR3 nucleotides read TGTGCCAGCAGCCCGCCTCCACTAGCGGGGGGGTCAGATACGCAGTATTTT. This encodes CASSPPPLAGGSDTQYF.

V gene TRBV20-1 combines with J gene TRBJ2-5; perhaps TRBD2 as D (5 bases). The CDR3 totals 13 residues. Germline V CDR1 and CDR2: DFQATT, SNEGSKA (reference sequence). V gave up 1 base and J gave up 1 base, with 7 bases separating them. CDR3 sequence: CSARADFQETQYF. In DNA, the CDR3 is TGCAGTGCTAGAGCGGACTTCCAAGAGACCCAGTACTTC.

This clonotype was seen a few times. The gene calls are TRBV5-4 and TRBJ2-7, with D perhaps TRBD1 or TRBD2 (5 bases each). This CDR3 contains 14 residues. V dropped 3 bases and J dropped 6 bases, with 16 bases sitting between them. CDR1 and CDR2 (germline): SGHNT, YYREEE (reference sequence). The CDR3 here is CASSSGTAVGEQYF. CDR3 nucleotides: TGTGCCAGCAGCTCCGGGACCGCAGTGGGCGAGCAGTACTTC. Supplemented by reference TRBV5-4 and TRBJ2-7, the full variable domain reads ETGVTQSPTHLIKTRGQQVTLRCSSQSGHNTVSWYQQALGQGPQFIFQYYREEENGRGNFPPRFSGLQFPNYSSELNVNALELDDSALYLCASSSGTAVGEQYFGPGTRLTVT.

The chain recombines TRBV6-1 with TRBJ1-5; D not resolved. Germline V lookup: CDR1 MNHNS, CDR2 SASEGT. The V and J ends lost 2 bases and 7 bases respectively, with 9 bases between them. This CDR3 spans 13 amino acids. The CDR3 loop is CASSERVWQPQHF. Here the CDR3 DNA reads TGTGCCAGCAGTGAAAGAGTCTGGCAGCCCCAGCATTTT.

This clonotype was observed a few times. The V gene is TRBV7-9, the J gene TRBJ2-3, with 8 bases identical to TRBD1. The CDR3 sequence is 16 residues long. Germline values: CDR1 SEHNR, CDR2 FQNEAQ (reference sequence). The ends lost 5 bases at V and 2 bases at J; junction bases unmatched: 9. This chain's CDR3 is CASSPPGTGDTDTQYF. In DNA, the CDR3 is TGTGCCAGCAGCCCGCCCGGGACAGGAGACACAGATACGCAGTATTTT.

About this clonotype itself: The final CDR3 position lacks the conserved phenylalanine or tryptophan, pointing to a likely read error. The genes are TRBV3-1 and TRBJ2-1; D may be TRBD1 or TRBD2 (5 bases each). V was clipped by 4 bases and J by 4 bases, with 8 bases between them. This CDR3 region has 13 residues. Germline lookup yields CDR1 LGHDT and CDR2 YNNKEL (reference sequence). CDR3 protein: CASSRDLYNEQFL. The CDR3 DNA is TGTGCCAGCAGCCGGGACCTATACAATGAGCAGTTCCTC.

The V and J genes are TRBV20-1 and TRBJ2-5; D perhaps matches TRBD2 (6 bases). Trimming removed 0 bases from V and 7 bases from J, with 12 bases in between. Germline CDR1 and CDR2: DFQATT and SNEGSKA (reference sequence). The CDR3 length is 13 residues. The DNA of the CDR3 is TGCAGTGCTAGAGATACTGGGGGGTGGACCCAGTACTTC. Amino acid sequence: CSARDTGGWTQYF.

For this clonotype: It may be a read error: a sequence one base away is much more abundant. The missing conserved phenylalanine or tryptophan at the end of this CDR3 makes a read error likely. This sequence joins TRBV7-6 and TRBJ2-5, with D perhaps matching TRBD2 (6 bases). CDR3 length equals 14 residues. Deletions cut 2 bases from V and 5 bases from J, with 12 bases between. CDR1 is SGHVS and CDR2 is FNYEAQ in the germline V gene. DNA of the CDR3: TGTGCCAGCAGCTTAATATGGGGGGTCGAGACCCAGTACCTC. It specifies CASSLIWGVETQYL.

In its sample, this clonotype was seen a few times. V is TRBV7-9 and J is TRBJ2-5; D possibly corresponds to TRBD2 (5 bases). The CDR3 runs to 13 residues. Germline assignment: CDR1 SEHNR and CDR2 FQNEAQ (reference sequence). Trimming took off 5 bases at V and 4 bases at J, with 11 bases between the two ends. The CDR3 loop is CASSPLDGETQYF. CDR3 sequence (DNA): TGTGCCAGCAGCCCACTAGACGGAGAGACCCAGTACTTC.

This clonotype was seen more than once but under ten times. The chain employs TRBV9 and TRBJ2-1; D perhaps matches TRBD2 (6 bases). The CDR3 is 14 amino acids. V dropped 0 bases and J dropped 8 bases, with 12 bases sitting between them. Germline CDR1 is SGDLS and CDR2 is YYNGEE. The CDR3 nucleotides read TGTGCCAGCAGCGTAGACCCTAGCGCAGATGAGCAGTTCTTC. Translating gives CASSVDPSADEQFF.

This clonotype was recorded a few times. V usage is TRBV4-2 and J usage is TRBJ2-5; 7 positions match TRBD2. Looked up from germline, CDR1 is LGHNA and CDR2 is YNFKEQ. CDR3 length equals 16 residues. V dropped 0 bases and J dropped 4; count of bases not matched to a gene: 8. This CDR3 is CASSQDWAGVAETQYF. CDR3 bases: TGTGCCAGCAGCCAAGATTGGGCGGGAGTTGCAGAGACCCAGTACTTC.

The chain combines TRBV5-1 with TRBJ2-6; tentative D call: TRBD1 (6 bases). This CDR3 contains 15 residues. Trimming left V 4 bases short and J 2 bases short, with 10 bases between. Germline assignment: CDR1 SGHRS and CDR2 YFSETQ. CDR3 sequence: CASSGAGAGANVLTF. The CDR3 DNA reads TGCGCCAGCAGCGGTGCAGGGGCTGGGGCCAACGTCCTGACTTTC.

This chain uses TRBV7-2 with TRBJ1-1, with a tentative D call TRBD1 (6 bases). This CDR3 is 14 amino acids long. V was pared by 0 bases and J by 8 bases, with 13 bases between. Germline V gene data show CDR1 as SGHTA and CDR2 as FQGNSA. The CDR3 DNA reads TGTGCCAGCAGCTTAGCACTCCCGGGGGCCGAAGCTTTCTTT. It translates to CASSLALPGAEAFF.

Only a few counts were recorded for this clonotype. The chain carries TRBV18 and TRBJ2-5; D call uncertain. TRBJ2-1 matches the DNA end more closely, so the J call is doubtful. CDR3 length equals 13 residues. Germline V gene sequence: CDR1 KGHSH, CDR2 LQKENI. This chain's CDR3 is CASSPGSYNEQFF. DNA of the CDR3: TGTGCCAGCTCACCCGGTAGCTACAATGAGCAGTTCTTC.

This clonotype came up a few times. The CDR3 reads CASLGQGQVLQETQYF. As DNA, the CDR3 is TGTGCCAGCCTTGGGCAGGGGCAGGTCCTCCAAGAGACCCAGTACTTC. The chain employs TRBV6-1 and TRBJ2-1, with a tentative D call TRBD1 (6 bases). The J call is in doubt because the DNA end fits TRBJ2-5 better. Germline V gene data show CDR1 as MNHNS and CDR2 as SASEGT. The CDR3 spans 16 residues.

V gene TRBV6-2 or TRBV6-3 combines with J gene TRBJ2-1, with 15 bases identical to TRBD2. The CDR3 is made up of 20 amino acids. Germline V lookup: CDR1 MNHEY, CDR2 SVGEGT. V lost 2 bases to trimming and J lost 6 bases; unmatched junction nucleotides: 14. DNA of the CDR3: TGTGCCAGCAGTTACCTATCCGGGACTAGCGGGAGGAGGGGCTGCAATGAGCAGTTCTTC. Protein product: CASSYLSGTSGRRGCNEQFF.

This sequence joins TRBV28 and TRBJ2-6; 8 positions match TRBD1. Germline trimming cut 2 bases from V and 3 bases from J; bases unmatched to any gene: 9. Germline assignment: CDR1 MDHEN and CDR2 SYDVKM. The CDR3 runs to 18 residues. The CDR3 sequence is CASSLGSRGRRGANVLTF. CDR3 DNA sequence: TGTGCCAGCAGTTTAGGGAGCAGGGGGCGACGTGGGGCCAACGTCCTGACTTTC.

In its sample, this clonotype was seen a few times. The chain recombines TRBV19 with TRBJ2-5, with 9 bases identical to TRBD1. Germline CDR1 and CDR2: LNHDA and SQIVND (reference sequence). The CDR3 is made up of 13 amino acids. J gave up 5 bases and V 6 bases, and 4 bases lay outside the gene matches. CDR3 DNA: TGTGCCAGTAGAACAGGGGGCCGGGAGACCCAGTACTTC. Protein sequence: CASRTGGRETQYF.